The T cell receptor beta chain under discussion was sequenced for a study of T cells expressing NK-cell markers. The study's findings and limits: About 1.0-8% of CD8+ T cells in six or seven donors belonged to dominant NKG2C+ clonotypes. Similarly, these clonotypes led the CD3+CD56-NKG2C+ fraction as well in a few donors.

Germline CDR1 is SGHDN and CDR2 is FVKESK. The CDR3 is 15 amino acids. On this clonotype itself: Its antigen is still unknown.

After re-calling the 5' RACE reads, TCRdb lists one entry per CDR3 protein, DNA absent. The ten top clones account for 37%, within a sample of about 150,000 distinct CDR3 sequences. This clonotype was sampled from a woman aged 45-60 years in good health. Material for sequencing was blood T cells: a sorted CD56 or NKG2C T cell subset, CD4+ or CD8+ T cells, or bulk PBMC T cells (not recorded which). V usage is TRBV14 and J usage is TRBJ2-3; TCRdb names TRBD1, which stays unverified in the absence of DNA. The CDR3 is CASSHRVGGKDTQYF.